This is a list of T cell receptor beta chains from one sample in a study of cytomegalovirus exposure and HLA in healthy donors. Only in-frame clones appear in the TCRdb table, and some are missing; sequencing was by immunoSEQ multiplex PCR. In the table there are approximately 190,000 clones, 84% of which are singletons. What was sequenced was PBMCs. The receptors derive from a woman in her twenties or thirties in good health and CMV-seropositive. The CDR3 runs from the conserved cysteine through the conserved F or W. D genes are given only for firm matches. The listing skips clone size in some rows; elsewhere it reads once, few, many or a size class.

. | . | TRBJ2-7 | TRBV7-2 | TGTGCCAGCAGCTTAGGAAGAGCCTACGAGCAGTACTTC | CASSLGRAYEQYF
. | . | TRBJ1-1 | TRBV6-5 | TGTGCCAGCAGGGGGGGAGGCCTTGGTAGCGCTGAAGCTTTCTTT | CASRGGGLGSAEAFF
once | TRBD1 | TRBJ1-1 | TRBV6-1 | TGTGCCAGCAGGGCAGGGGGGTTCACTGAAGCTTTCTTT | CASRAGGFTEAFF
. | . | TRBJ2-3 | TRBV6-1 | TGTGCCAGCAGTTCGACGAGCGGATACACAGATACGCAGTATTTT | CASSSTSGYTDTQYF
. | . | TRBJ1-5 | TRBV21-1 | TGTGCCAGCTCGCAGCCCCAGCATTTT | CASSQPQHF
. | . | TRBJ2-7 | TRBV10-3 | TGTGCCATCAGTGGCTCAGGGGACATGTACGAGCAGTACTTC | CAISGSGDMYEQYF
. | . | TRBJ2-1 | TRBV5-1 | TGCGCCAGCAGCGCGGATCTTTATGAGCAGTTCTTC | CASSADLYEQFF
. | TRBD2 | TRBJ2-3 | TRBV5-1 | TGCGCCAGCAGTTCGGGCGTTGTAGCGGGAGAGGTAGATACGCAGTATTTT | CASSSGVVAGEVDTQYF
. | . | TRBJ2-1 | TRBV7-9 | TGTGCCAGCAGCATTAGCGGAAAGTACAATGAGCAGTTCTTC | CASSISGKYNEQFF
. | . | TRBJ2-1 | TRBV6-5 | TGTGCCAGCCACACGGGAGATGAGCAGTTCTTC | CASHTGDEQFF
. | . | TRBJ1-2 | TRBV7-8 | TGTGCCAGCAGCTTAGTTCTACCCTCCCTTAACCATGGCTACACCTTC | CASSLVLPSLNHGYTF
. | TRBD1 | TRBJ2-6 | TRBV27 | TGTGCCAGCAGTACAGGTCGGGACAGTTGGTCTGGGGCCAACGTCCTGACTTTC | CASSTGRDSWSGANVLTF
few | . | TRBJ2-5 | TRBV25-1 | TGTGCCAGCAGTGTACAAGAGACCCAGTACTTC | CASSVQETQYF
. | . | TRBJ2-7 | TRBV6-1 | TGTGCCAGCAGTGAAGCGCCGGGGGCTAGCGGACCGCAGTACTTC | CASSEAPGASGPQYF
. | . | TRBJ1-1 | TRBV29-1 | TGCAGCGGAAGAGGCAGGGGAAATGAAGCTTTCTTT | CSGRGRGNEAFF
. | TRBD1 | TRBJ2-3 | TRBV5-1 | TGCGCCAGCAGCTTTACAGGGGGCAGGGATACGCAGTATTTT | CASSFTGGRDTQYF
. | TRBD1 | TRBJ2-7 | TRBV6-5 | TGTGCCAGCAGGGATACAGGGGGCCCCTCTGAAGAGCAGTACTTC | CASRDTGGPSEEQYF
. | TRBD1 | TRBJ2-7 | TRBV6-1 | TGTGCCAGCAGAGGCAGGGGGCTTAGCCCCGAGCAGTACTTC | CASRGRGLSPEQYF